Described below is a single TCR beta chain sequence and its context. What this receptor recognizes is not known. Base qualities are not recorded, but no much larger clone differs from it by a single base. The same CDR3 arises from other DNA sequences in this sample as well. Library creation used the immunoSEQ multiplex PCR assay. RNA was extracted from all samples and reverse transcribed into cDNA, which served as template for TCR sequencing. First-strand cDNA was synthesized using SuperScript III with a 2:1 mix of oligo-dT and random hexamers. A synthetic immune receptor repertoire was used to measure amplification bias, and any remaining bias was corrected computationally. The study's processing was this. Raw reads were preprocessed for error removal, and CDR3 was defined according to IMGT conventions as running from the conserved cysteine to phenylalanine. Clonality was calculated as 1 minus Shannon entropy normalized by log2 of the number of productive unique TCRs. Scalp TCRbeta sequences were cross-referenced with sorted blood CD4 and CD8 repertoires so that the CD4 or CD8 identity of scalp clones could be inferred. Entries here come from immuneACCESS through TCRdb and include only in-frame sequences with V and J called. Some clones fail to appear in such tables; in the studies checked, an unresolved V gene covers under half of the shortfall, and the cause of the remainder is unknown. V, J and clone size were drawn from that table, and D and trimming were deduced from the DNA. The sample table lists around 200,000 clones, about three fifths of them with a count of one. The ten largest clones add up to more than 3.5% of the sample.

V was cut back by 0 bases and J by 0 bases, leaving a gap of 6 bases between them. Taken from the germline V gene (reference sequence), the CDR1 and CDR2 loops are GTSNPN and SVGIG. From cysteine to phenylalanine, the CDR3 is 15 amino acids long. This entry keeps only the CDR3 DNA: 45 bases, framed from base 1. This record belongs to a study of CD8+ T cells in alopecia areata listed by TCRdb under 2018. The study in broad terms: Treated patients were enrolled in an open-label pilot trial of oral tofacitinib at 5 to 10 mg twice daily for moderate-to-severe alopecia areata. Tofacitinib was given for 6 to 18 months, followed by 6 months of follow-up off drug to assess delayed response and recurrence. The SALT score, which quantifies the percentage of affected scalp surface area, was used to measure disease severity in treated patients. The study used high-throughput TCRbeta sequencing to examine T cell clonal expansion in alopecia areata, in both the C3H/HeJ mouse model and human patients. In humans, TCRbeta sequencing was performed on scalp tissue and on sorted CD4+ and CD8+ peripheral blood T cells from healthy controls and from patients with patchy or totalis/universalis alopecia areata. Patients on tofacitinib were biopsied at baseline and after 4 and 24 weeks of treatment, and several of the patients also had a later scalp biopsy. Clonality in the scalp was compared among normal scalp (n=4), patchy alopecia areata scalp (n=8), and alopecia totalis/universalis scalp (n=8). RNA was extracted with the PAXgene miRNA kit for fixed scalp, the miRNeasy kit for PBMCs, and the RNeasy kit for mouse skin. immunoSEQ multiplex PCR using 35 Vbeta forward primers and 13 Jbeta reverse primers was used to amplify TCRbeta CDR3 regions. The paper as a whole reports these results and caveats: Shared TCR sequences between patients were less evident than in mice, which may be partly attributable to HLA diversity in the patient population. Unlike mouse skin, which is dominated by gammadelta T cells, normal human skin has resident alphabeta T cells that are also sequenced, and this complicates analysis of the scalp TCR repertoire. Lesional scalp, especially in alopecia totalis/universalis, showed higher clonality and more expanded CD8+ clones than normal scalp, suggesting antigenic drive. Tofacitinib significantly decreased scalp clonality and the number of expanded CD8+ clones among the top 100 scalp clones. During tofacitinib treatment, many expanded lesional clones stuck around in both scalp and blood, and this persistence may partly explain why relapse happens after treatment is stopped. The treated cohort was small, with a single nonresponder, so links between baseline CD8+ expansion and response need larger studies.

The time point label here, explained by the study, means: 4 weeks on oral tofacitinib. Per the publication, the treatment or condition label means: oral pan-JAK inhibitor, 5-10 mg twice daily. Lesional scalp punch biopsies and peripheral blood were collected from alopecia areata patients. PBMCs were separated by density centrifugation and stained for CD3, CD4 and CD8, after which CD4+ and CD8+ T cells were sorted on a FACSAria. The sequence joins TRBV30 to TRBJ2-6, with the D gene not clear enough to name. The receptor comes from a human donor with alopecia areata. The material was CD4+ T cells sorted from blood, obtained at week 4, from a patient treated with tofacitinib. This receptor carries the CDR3 CAWSVGDSGANVLTF. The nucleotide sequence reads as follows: TGTGCCTGGAGTGTGGGTGACTCTGGGGCCAACGTCCTGACTTTC.